Each of the 18 T cell receptor beta chains below was sequenced from the same sample in a study of T cell repertoires in cytomegalovirus infection. Using its own MiXCR run on the reads, TCRdb lists one record per CDR3 protein. The table records some 390,000 distinct CDR3 sequences, over 15% of them present only once. Sequenced sample: PBMCs. These receptors all stem from a human donor in good health (CMV status not recorded). Some clones in this sample may be carry-over from other donors' samples.

Comments on this clonotype: Since a much larger clone is just one base distant, this may be a read error. The V and J genes are TRBV28 and TRBJ1-4; TRBD1 aligns across 7 bases. With V trimmed by 2 bases and J by 0 bases, 15 bases remained unmatched. The CDR3 is 20 amino acids. Germline loops: CDR1 MDHEN, CDR2 SYDVKM. The CDR3 is CASSLITGWDRYATNEKLFF. CDR3 nucleotides: TGTGCCAGCAGTTTAATTACAGGGTGGGACAGATATGCAACTAATGAAAAACTGTTTTTT. Based on the CDR3 plus reference TRBV28 and TRBJ1-4, the full variable domain is DVKVTQSSRYLVKRTGEKVFLECVQDMDHENMFWYRQDPGLGLRLIYFSYDVKMKEKGDIPEGYSVSREKKERFSLILESASTNQTSMYLCASSLITGWDRYATNEKLFFGSGTQLSVL.

The chain recombines TRBV12-3 or TRBV12-4 with TRBJ1-1; the D gene is possibly TRBD1 (5 bases). The CDR3 totals 14 residues. V shed 2 bases and J shed 4 bases, with 11 bases lying between them. The CDR3: CASSLTPGGTEAFF. For the CDR3, the DNA is TGTGCCAGCAGTTTAACCCCCGGGGGCACTGAAGCTTTCTTT.

The genes are TRBV2 and TRBJ2-7, with TRBD1 matching 10 bases. Germline trimming cut 6 bases from V and 2 bases from J; bases unmatched to any gene: 7. The CDR3 length is 15 residues. Germline CDR1 is SNHLY and CDR2 is FYNNEI. The CDR3 sequence is CASSIFGTGAYEQYF. The DNA of the CDR3 is TGTGCCAGCAGCATCTTCGGGACAGGGGCCTACGAGCAGTACTTC.

This clonotype showed up just a few times. The chain uses TRBV5-1 and TRBJ2-3; 7 nucleotides agree with TRBD1. V was clipped by 4 bases and J by 1 base; unmatched bases: 9. The CDR3 spans 16 residues. Germline values: CDR1 SGHRS, CDR2 YFSETQ. CDR3 DNA: TGCGCCAGCAGCCTAAAGACAGGGATTGGCACAGATACGCAGTATTTT. Translating it yields CASSLKTGIGTDTQYF.

This clonotype was detected many times. The chain recombines TRBV7-6 with TRBJ1-1, with a possible D match to TRBD1 (6 bases). There are 15 residues in the CDR3. V gave up 4 bases and J gave up 4 bases, with 16 bases separating them. Germline values: CDR1 SGHVS, CDR2 FNYEAQ. The CDR3 spells CASSSNWGAGTEAFF. As DNA, the CDR3 is TGTGCCAGCAGCTCCAATTGGGGGGCCGGCACTGAAGCTTTCTTT.

This chain links TRBV18 with TRBJ1-5; possible D gene TRBD1, 6 bases. Trimming took 5 bases from V and 0 from J, leaving 11 bases between them. Germline V CDR1 and CDR2: KGHSH, LQKENI. This CDR3 region has 15 residues. The CDR3 coding sequence is TGTGCCAGCTCAAGGGACATCCCTAGCAATCAGCCCCAGCATTTT. It yields the protein CASSRDIPSNQPQHF.

The sample holds many counts of this clonotype. The chain carries TRBV7-2 and TRBJ1-5; 8 bases align to TRBD1. V shed 6 bases, J shed 6 bases, and the junction held 10 bases outside the gene matches. There are 15 residues in the CDR3. From germline, CDR1 is SGHTA and CDR2 FQGNSA. CDR3 in amino acids: CASSWTGTGRQPQHF. As DNA, the CDR3 is TGTGCCAGCAGTTGGACAGGGACAGGACGTCAGCCCCAGCATTTT.

Only one count was recorded for this clonotype. V usage is TRBV7-3 and J usage is TRBJ2-7, with 9 positions matching TRBD1. Looked up from germline, CDR1 is SGHTA and CDR2 is FQGTGA. J gave up 4 bases and V 8 bases, and 9 bases lay outside the gene matches. This CDR3 spans 14 amino acids. This chain's CDR3 is CASGLTGTGYEQYF. The CDR3 nucleotides are TGTGCCAGCGGATTAACCGGGACAGGGTACGAGCAGTACTTC.

This clonotype has just a few counts. The CDR3 reads CASSLDSGSNEQYF. Here the CDR3 DNA reads TGTGCCAGCAGCTTAGATAGCGGGAGCAACGAGCAGTACTTC. The chain recombines TRBV7-2 with TRBJ2-7, with 9 nucleotides matching TRBD2. The CDR3 sequence is 14 residues long. V was clipped by 1 base and J by 5 bases; unmatched bases: 3. The V gene's germline CDR1 is SGHTA and CDR2 FQGNSA.

V and J are TRBV19 and TRBJ1-1, with TRBD1 matching over 8 bases. Germline CDR1 LNHDA, CDR2 SQIVND (reference sequence). CDR3 length: 17 residues. The V gene end was trimmed by 5 bases and the J gene end by 5 bases; junction bases not matched to a gene: 16. The CDR3: CASSSRTGRLSGTEAFF. In DNA form, the CDR3 reads TGTGCCAGTAGTTCGAGGACAGGGCGATTATCAGGTACTGAAGCTTTCTTT.

Only a few counts were recorded for this clonotype. J is TRBJ1-5 and V is TRBV12-3 or TRBV12-4; TRBD1 aligns across 7 bases. The V and J ends lost 5 bases and 3 bases, in that order; junction bases with no gene match: 7. This CDR3 is 15 amino acids long. In DNA form, the CDR3 reads TGTGCCAGCAGTCCCAGGACAGGCCTCAATCAGCCCCAGCATTTT. Amino acid sequence: CASSPRTGLNQPQHF.

This chain links TRBV18 with TRBJ1-2; a possible D gene is TRBD1 (6 bases). The germline V and J ends were trimmed by 4 bases and 8 bases, with 17 bases remaining between them. This CDR3 comprises 14 residues. Germline V CDR1 and CDR2: KGHSH, LQKENI. The CDR3 loop reads CASSLGQPGGGYTF. The CDR3, as DNA: TGTGCCAGCTCACTCGGACAGCCCGGGGGGGGCTACACCTTC.

J is TRBJ2-6 and V is TRBV11-2; possible D gene TRBD1, 6 bases. Per germline, CDR1 SGHAT and CDR2 FQNNGV. The CDR3 consists of 15 residues. Trimming took 5 bases from V and 0 from J, leaving 8 bases between them. DNA for the CDR3: TGTGCCAGCAGCCGACAGGTCTCTGGGGCCAACGTCCTGACTTTC. Its protein is CASSRQVSGANVLTF.

The chain is built from TRBV20-1 and TRBJ2-1; the match to TRBD2 covers 8 bases. The CDR3 spans 14 residues. V shed 4 bases, J shed 4 bases, and the junction held 6 bases outside the gene matches. Germline loops: CDR1 DFQATT, CDR2 SNEGSKA (reference sequence). The CDR3 protein is CSANAGLVYNEQFF. Here the CDR3 DNA reads TGCAGTGCTAACGCGGGACTAGTGTACAATGAGCAGTTCTTC.

This clonotype showed up many times. The V and J genes are TRBV7-2 and TRBJ2-3; 13 bases fit TRBD2. The CDR3 has 15 residues. V shed 5 bases, J shed 6 bases, and the junction held 5 bases outside the gene matches. The V gene's germline CDR1 is SGHTA and CDR2 FQGNSA. CDR3 bases: TGTGCCAGCAGCATTGGACTAGCGGGAGCGGATACGCAGTATTTT. It encodes CASSIGLAGADTQYF. Using reference TRBV7-2 and TRBJ2-3 for the parts outside the CDR3, the full variable domain is GAGVSQSPSNKVTEKGKDVELRCDPISGHTALYWYRQSLGQGLEFLIYFQGNSAPDKSGLPSDRFSAERTGGSVSTLTIQRTQQEDSAVYLCASSIGLAGADTQYFGPGTRLTVL.

This clonotype was counted only a few times. V and J are TRBV7-9 and TRBJ1-2; 8 nucleotides align to TRBD1. The germline V gene has CDR1 SEHNR and CDR2 FQNEAQ (reference sequence). This CDR3 is 21 amino acids long. V gave up 2 bases and J gave up 4 bases; unmatched junction bases: 24. The DNA of the CDR3 is TGTGCCAGCAGCTTATCGAGGTTACAGGGGGTTTTCGATTCCCGTTCCTATGGCTACACCTTC. Its translation: CASSLSRLQGVFDSRSYGYTF.

This clonotype appeared a few times. The V call is TRBV29-1, the J call TRBJ2-3; the D gene is possibly TRBD1 (5 bases). Germline CDR1 SQVTM, CDR2 ANQGSEA. The CDR3 is made up of 12 amino acids. Trimming pared 5 bases from V and 6 bases from J, leaving 12 bases between. Here the CDR3 DNA reads TGCAGCGTTTTCCAGGGCCGGGATACGCAGTATTTT. Protein sequence: CSVFQGRDTQYF.

This clonotype was seen many times. The V and J genes are TRBV7-2 and TRBJ1-6; D is unclear. Germline V gives CDR1 SGHTA, CDR2 FQGNSA. This CDR3 has 14 residues. Trimming took off 2 bases at V and 5 bases at J, with 7 bases between the two ends. The CDR3 is CASSLSGDNSPLHF. CDR3 DNA: TGTGCCAGCAGCTTATCGGGAGATAATTCACCCCTCCACTTT.